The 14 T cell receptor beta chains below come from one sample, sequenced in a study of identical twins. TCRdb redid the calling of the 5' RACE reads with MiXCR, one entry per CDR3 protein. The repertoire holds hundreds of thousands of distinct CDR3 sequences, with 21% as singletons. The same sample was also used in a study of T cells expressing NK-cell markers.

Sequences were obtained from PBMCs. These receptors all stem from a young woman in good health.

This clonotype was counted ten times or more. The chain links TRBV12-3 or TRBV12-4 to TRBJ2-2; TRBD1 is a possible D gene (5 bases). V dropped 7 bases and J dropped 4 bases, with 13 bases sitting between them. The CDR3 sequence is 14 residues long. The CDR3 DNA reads TGTGCCAGCATAGTCTATAGGGGCACCGGGGAGCTGTTTTTT. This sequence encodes CASIVYRGTGELFF.

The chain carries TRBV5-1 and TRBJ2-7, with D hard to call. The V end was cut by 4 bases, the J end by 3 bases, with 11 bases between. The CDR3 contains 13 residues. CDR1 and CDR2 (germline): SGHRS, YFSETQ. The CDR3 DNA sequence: TGCGCCAGCAGCACTTCGGACGGCTACGAGCAGTACTTC. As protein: CASSTSDGYEQYF.

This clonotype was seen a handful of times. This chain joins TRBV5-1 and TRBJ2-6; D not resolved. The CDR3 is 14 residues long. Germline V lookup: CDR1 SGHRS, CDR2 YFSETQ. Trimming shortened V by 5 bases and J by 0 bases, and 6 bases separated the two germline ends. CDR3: CASSSFSGANVLTF. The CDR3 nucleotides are TGCGCCAGCAGTAGCTTCTCTGGGGCCAACGTCCTGACTTTC.

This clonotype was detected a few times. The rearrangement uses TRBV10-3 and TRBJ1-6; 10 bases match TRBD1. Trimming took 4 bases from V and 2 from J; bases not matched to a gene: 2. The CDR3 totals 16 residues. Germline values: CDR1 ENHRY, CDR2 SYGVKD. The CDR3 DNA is TGTGCCATCAGTGGGACAGGGGGGACCTATAATTCACCCCTCCACTTT. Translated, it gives CAISGTGGTYNSPLHF.

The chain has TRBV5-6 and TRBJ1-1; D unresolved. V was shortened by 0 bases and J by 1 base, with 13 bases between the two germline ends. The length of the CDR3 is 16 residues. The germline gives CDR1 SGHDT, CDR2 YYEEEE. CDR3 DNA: TGTGCCAGCAGCTTGGGGCTTGGAAGAGGGAACACTGAAGCTTTCTTT. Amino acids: CASSLGLGRGNTEAFF. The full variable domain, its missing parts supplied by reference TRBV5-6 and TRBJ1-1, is DAGVTQSPTHLIKTRGQQVTLRCSPKSGHDTVSWYQQALGQGPQFIFQYYEEEERQRGNFPDRFSGHQFPNYSSELNVNALLLGDSALYLCASSLGLGRGNTEAFFGQGTRLTVV.

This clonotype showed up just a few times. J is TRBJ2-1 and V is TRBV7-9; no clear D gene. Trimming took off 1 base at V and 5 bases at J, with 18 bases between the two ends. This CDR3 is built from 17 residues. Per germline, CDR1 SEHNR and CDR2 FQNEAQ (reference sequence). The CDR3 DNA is TGTGCCAGCAGCTTAGTTCGCATCGGGCGGAGCCACAATGAGCAGTTCTTC. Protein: CASSLVRIGRSHNEQFF. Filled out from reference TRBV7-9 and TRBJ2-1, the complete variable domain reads DTGVSQNPRHKITKRGQNVTFRCDPISEHNRLYWYRQTLGQGPEFLTYFQNEAQLEKSRLLSDRFSAERPKGSFSTLEIQRTEQGDSAMYLCASSLVRIGRSHNEQFFGPGTRLTVL.

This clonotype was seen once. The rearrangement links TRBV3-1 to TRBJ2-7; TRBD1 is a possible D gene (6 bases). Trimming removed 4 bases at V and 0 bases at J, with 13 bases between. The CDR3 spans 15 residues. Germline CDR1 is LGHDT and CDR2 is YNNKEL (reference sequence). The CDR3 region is CASSPIHRASYEQYF. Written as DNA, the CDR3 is TGTGCCAGCAGCCCAATACACAGGGCCTCCTACGAGCAGTACTTC.

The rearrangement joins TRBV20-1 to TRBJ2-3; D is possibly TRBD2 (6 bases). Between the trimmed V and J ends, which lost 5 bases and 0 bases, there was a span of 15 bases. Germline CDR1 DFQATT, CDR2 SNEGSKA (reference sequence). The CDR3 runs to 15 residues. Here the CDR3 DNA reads TGCAGTGCTGGCCCGGGAGCCCTTAGCACAGATACGCAGTATTTT. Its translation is CSAGPGALSTDTQYF.

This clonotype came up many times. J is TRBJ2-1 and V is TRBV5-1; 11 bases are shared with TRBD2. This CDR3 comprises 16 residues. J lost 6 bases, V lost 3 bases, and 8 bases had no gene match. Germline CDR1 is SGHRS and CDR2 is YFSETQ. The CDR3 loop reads CASSSDSGRAGNEQFF. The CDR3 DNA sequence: TGCGCCAGCAGCTCGGATAGCGGGAGGGCCGGCAATGAGCAGTTCTTC.

The CDR3 region is CASSLRAPEQFF. DNA of the CDR3: TGTGCCAGCAGCTTGCGAGCACCTGAGCAGTTCTTC. V gene TRBV5-5 combines with J gene TRBJ2-1; D ambiguous. This CDR3 has 12 amino acids. V lost 1 base to trimming and J lost 9 bases, with 8 bases between them. Germline V gives CDR1 SGHKS, CDR2 YYEKEE (reference sequence).

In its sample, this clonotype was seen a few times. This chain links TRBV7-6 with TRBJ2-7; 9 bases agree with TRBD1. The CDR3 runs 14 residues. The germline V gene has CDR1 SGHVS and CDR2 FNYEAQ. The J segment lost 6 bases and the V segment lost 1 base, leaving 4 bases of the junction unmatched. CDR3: CASSLGDREVEQYF. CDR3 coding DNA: TGTGCCAGCAGCTTAGGGGACAGGGAAGTCGAGCAGTACTTC.

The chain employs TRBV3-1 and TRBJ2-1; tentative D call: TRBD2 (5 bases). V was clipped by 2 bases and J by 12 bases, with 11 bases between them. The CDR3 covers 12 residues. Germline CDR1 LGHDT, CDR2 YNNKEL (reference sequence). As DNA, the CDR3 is TGTGCCAGCAGCCAAAGCCAAGAGGGGCAGTTCTTC. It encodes CASSQSQEGQFF.

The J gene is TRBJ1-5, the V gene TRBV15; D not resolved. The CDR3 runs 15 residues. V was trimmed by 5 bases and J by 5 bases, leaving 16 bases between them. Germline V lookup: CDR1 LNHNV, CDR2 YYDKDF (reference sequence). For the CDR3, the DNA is TGTGCCACCAGCCCCCTTGGCGGGTTGGATCAGCCCCAGCATTTT. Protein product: CATSPLGGLDQPQHF.

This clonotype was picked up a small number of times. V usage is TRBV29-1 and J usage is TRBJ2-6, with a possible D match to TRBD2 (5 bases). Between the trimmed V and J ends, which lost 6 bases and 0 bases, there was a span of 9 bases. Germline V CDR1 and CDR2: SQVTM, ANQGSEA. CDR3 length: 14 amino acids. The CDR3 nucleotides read TGCAGCGTGGACTCGAGCTCTGGGGCCAACGTCCTGACTTTC. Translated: CSVDSSSGANVLTF.